These 26 T cell receptor beta chains were sequenced from one sample in a study of blood T cell repertoires in COVID-19. TCRdb's table, derived via immunoSEQ multiplex PCR, lists solely in-frame clones and lacks some. The data show just over 250,000 clones, about 88% seen once. Sequencing used peripheral blood. These receptors all come from a man between 60 and 70 years old who had recovered from COVID-19.

This clone was picked up a small number of times. The genes are TRBV7-2 and TRBJ2-7; TRBD2 is a possible D gene (5 bases). The CDR3 consists of 13 residues. Trimming shortened V by 4 bases and J by 5 bases, and 12 bases separated the two germline ends. CDR1 SGHTA and CDR2 FQGNSA come from the germline V gene. The CDR3 nucleotides read TGTGCCAGCAGCTCGAGGGTACTGCACGAGCAGTACTTC. It codes for CASSSRVLHEQYF.

The chain employs TRBV11-2 and TRBJ2-1, with 7 bases fitting TRBD2. This CDR3 comprises 14 residues. With V trimmed by 1 base and J by 10 bases, 7 bases remained unmatched. Germline V gene lookup returns CDR1 SGHAT and CDR2 FQNNGV. CDR3 residues: CASSLGGGGVEQFF. Here the CDR3 DNA reads TGTGCCAGCAGCTTAGGGGGGGGAGGCGTCGAGCAGTTCTTC.

The chain links TRBV27 to TRBJ2-7, with 7 bases matching TRBD2. V lost 4 bases and J lost 6; bases outside the gene matches: 6. This CDR3 spans 13 amino acids. The V gene's germline CDR1 is MNHEY and CDR2 SMNVEV (reference sequence). Here the CDR3 reads CASSSAGLREQYF. The CDR3 nucleotides are TGTGCCAGCAGTTCTGCGGGACTACGCGAGCAGTACTTC.

The chain combines TRBV11-2 with TRBJ1-1; D possibly corresponds to TRBD1 (6 bases). Germline V gene data show CDR1 as SGHAT and CDR2 as FQNNGV. This CDR3 is 15 amino acids long. The V and J ends lost 2 bases and 1 base respectively, with 11 bases between them. DNA for the CDR3: TGTGCCAGCAGCTTAACAGGGACACCGAACACTGAAGCTTTCTTT. Encoded protein: CASSLTGTPNTEAFF.

J is TRBJ1-1 and V is TRBV12-5, with a tentative D call TRBD1 (6 bases). The germline CDR1 and CDR2 sequences are LGHNT and FRNRAP. The CDR3 is 13 amino acids. V gave up 4 bases and J gave up 10 bases, with 16 bases separating them. The CDR3, as DNA: TGTGCTAGTGGTTCCTCACAGGGTTGGGGAGCTTTCTTT. It yields the protein CASGSSQGWGAFF.

The gene calls are TRBV13 and TRBJ2-1; 7 nucleotides align to TRBD2. The CDR3 is 16 amino acids. J was trimmed by 3 bases and V by 5 bases; bases with no gene match: 10. The germline V gene has CDR1 PRHDT and CDR2 FYEKMQ (reference sequence). The CDR3 loop reads CASSPRTRVDYNEQFF. In nucleotides, the CDR3 is TGTGCCAGCAGCCCGAGGACTAGAGTCGACTACAATGAGCAGTTCTTC.

The rearrangement uses TRBV7-3 and TRBJ2-5; D ambiguous. This CDR3 contains 13 residues. V was shortened by 5 bases and J by 1 base, with 8 bases between the two germline ends. From germline, CDR1 is SGHTA and CDR2 FQGTGA. Here the CDR3 reads CASSRDSQETQYF. CDR3 DNA sequence: TGTGCCAGCAGCCGAGACTCCCAAGAGACCCAGTACTTC.

This clone was counted only a few times. Other nucleotide sequences from this sample produce the same CDR3. The rearrangement links TRBV24-1 to TRBJ2-5; 8 positions match TRBD1. The CDR3 covers 16 residues. Germline-derived CDR1 and CDR2 are KGHDR and SFDVKD. The ends lost 4 bases at V and 1 base at J; junction bases unmatched: 7. CDR3 nucleotides: TGTGCCACCAGTGACCCAGGGACAGGAGCCCAAGAGACCCAGTACTTC. It specifies CATSDPGTGAQETQYF.

This clone was recorded once. This rearrangement joins TRBV7-3 to TRBJ2-1, with 10 bases fitting TRBD1. This CDR3 contains 20 residues. V was clipped by 0 bases and J by 7 bases; unmatched bases: 18. Germline loops: CDR1 SGHTA, CDR2 FQGTGA. CDR3 sequence reads: CASSLTLATGGKGRLNEQFF. CDR3 coding DNA: TGTGCCAGCAGCTTAACGCTGGCGACAGGGGGCAAAGGGAGATTGAATGAGCAGTTCTTC.

CDR3 region: CASSNRGEGNQPQHF. The CDR3 nucleotides are TGTGCCAGCAGTAACAGGGGAGAAGGCAATCAGCCCCAGCATTTT. The V gene is TRBV6-5, the J gene TRBJ1-5; 7 positions match TRBD1. CDR1 and CDR2 from the germline V gene are MNHEY and SVGAGI. This CDR3 has 15 amino acids. After removal of 5 bases from V and 2 bases from J, the junction contained 6 bases not matched to a gene.

The chain joins TRBV24-1 to TRBJ2-7; the match to TRBD1 covers 11 bases. Germline V gene lookup returns CDR1 KGHDR and CDR2 SFDVKD. The CDR3 runs 15 residues. The junction had 7 bases not matched to a gene; V was cut back by 3 bases and J by 7 bases. CDR3 in amino acids: CATSDPGTGGREQYF. In nucleotides, the CDR3 is TGTGCCACCAGTGATCCCGGGACAGGGGGGCGTGAGCAGTACTTC.

V gene TRBV5-6 combines with J gene TRBJ1-4; TRBD1 aligns across 10 bases. V shed 4 bases and J 10 bases; nucleotides not matched to a gene: 7. From germline, CDR1 is SGHDT and CDR2 YYEEEE. This CDR3 is 14 amino acids long. The CDR3 coding sequence is TGTGCCAGCAGCGGGGACAGGGGAGTAGGAAAACTGTTTTTT. It codes for CASSGDRGVGKLFF. The variable domain in full, with the rest retrieved from reference TRBV5-6 and TRBJ1-4, is DAGVTQSPTHLIKTRGQQVTLRCSPKSGHDTVSWYQQALGQGPQFIFQYYEEEERQRGNFPDRFSGHQFPNYSSELNVNALLLGDSALYLCASSGDRGVGKLFFGSGTQLSVL.

This clone was seen repeatedly, ten times or more. This rearrangement joins TRBV21-1 to TRBJ1-1. TRBV21-1 is recorded as a pseudogene. The CDR3 is made up of 15 amino acids. The CDR3 DNA reads as TGTGCCAGCAGCAGAAAGACTCAATCCCCCACTGAAGCTTTCTTT. Protein: CASSRKTQSPTEAFF.

The V gene is TRBV18, the J gene TRBJ1-3, with TRBD1 identical over 10 bases. This CDR3 is 17 amino acids long. The J segment lost 1 base and the V segment lost 3 bases, leaving 6 bases of the junction unmatched. Germline V gene data show CDR1 as KGHSH and CDR2 as LQKENI. CDR3 nucleotides: TGTGCCAGCTCACCGTATCCGGGACAGGGGTCTGGAAACACCATATATTTT. It translates to CASSPYPGQGSGNTIYF.

The chain employs TRBV7-9 and TRBJ2-2, with 8 bases that match TRBD1. The CDR3 is made up of 15 amino acids. V lost 3 bases to trimming and J lost 4 bases; unmatched junction nucleotides: 4. Germline CDR1 reads SEHNR; CDR2 reads FQNEAQ (reference sequence). This CDR3 is CASSFDRGFTGELFF. The CDR3 nucleotides read TGTGCCAGCAGCTTCGACAGGGGCTTCACCGGGGAGCTGTTTTTT.

V and J are TRBV5-6 and TRBJ2-5, with unresolved D. Trimming shortened V by 0 bases and J by 5 bases, and 11 bases separated the two germline ends. Per the germline V gene, CDR1 is SGHDT and CDR2 is YYEEEE. CDR3 length: 14 residues. This chain's CDR3 is CASSLETVKETQYF. The DNA of the CDR3 is TGTGCCAGCAGCTTGGAAACGGTTAAGGAGACCCAGTACTTC.

J is TRBJ2-1 and V is TRBV6-5; D is possibly TRBD2 (5 bases). The CDR3 is 12 amino acids. Trimming took 2 bases from V and 10 from J, leaving 9 bases between them. In germline, CDR1 is MNHEY, CDR2 SVGAGI. The CDR3 coding sequence is TGTGCCAGCAGTTACCAAAGCGGCGAGCAGTTCTTC. Its protein product is CASSYQSGEQFF.

J is TRBJ2-2 and V is TRBV19; 7 bases map to TRBD1. Trimming took 1 base from V and 3 from J; bases not matched to a gene: 2. Per germline, CDR1 LNHDA and CDR2 SQIVND (reference sequence). The CDR3 is 15 amino acids. This CDR3 is CASSIGQGDTGELFF. In nucleotides, the CDR3 is TGTGCCAGTAGTATAGGTCAGGGGGACACCGGGGAGCTGTTTTTT.

This chain links TRBV24-1 with TRBJ2-5, with 8 bases lining up with TRBD2. Trimming at V came to 4 bases and at J to 1 base, leaving 10 bases not matched to a gene. The CDR3 is made up of 17 amino acids. Per the germline V gene, CDR1 is KGHDR and CDR2 is SFDVKD. CDR3 nucleotides: TGTGCCACCAGTGAACCCGGGAGGGACGGGCCCCAAGAGACCCAGTACTTC. Translating gives CATSEPGRDGPQETQYF.

The rearrangement joins TRBV27 to TRBJ2-5; tentatively, D is TRBD2 (7 bases). The CDR3 length is 16 residues. Trimming stripped 4 bases from V and 7 bases from J, with 22 bases between. The germline V gene has CDR1 MNHEY and CDR2 SMNVEV (reference sequence). Here the CDR3 reads CASSWGGGVQIRTQYF. In DNA, the CDR3 is TGTGCCAGCAGTTGGGGAGGGGGGGTTCAAATCCGGACCCAGTACTTC.

The chain combines TRBV27 with TRBJ1-2, with D possibly being TRBD1 (5 bases). Germline loops: CDR1 MNHEY, CDR2 SMNVEV (reference sequence). V lost 7 bases and J 2 bases, leaving 17 bases between the germline ends. CDR3 length: 15 residues. The DNA of the CDR3 is TGTGCCAGCACCATCAACCCGCAGGGAAACTATGGCTACACCTTC. Translation gives CASTINPQGNYGYTF.

The gene calls are TRBV19 and TRBJ1-4; tentatively, D is TRBD1 (5 bases). The V end lost 7 bases, the J end lost 6 bases, and 18 bases lay between the germline ends. This CDR3 contains 15 residues. Germline CDR1 and CDR2: LNHDA and SQIVND (reference sequence). Here the CDR3 DNA reads TGTGCCAGTACATTTTCAGGGACGGGAGATGAAAAACTGTTTTTT. It is translated as CASTFSGTGDEKLFF.

This chain joins TRBV7-2 and TRBJ1-2, with a possible D match to TRBD1 (5 bases). The V and J ends lost 1 base and 7 bases respectively, with 13 bases between them. This CDR3 contains 14 residues. In germline, CDR1 is SGHTA, CDR2 FQGNSA. CDR3 DNA: TGTGCCAGCAGCTTAGGGCGGGGCTCTGGTGGCTACACCTTC. Translation: CASSLGRGSGGYTF.

The chain uses TRBV6-5 and TRBJ1-2, with a weak D call TRBD1 (6 bases). The CDR3 sequence is 14 residues long. Trimming took 0 bases from V and 8 from J, leaving 13 bases between them. The germline gives CDR1 MNHEY, CDR2 SVGAGI. CDR3 sequence: CASSYSRGARGYTF. In nucleotides, the CDR3 is TGTGCCAGCAGTTACTCGCGGGGGGCACGGGGCTACACCTTC.

V and J are TRBV7-2 and TRBJ2-2; 7 bases align to TRBD1. CDR1 is SGHTA, CDR2 FQGNSA, per germline. The J segment lost 6 bases and the V segment lost 4 bases, leaving 5 bases of the junction unmatched. This CDR3 spans 14 amino acids. The CDR3 DNA reads TGTGCCAGCAGCTCACTTACAGGGGCCGGGGAGCTGTTTTTT. Its translation: CASSSLTGAGELFF.

V and J are TRBV4-2 and TRBJ2-7; TRBD1 agrees at 8 bases. V dropped 0 bases and J dropped 0; count of bases not matched to a gene: 7. Germline V CDR1 and CDR2: LGHNA, YNFKEQ. The CDR3 contains 17 residues. The CDR3 DNA sequence: TGTGCCAGCAGCCAAGAGTTTATGGGGACAGGCTCCTACGAGCAGTACTTC. Amino acid sequence: CASSQEFMGTGSYEQYF.